A selection of T cell receptor beta chains follows, all from one sample in a study of Ad26.COV2.S vaccination and SARS-CoV-2 variants. The table came from immunoSEQ multiplex PCR; TCRdb's copy has only in-frame clones and leaves some out. The sample comprises hundreds of thousands of clones, more than 80% of which are singletons, and less than 15% rests with the top ten. Specimen: peripheral blood, collected in a trial of Ad26.COV2.S vaccine versus placebo. These receptors came from a person between 18 and 65 years old who received the Ad26.COV2.S COVID-19 vaccine or a placebo. The CDR3 runs from the conserved cysteine through the conserved F or W.

>TRBJ2-2|TRBV11-3
CASTAGGAGELFF
>TRBJ2-5|TRBV1
CTSRVKPGLEETQYF
>TRBJ2-1|TRBV19
CASSSGGNNEQFF
>TRBJ2-7|TRBV7-2
CASSPSLAGYEQYF
>TRBJ1-6|TRBV27
CASRGGQSSYNSPLHF
>TRBJ2-7|TRBV2
CASSIQGSSYEQYF
>TRBJ1-6|TRBV7-3
CASSLRHSSPLHF
>TRBJ1-1|TRBV7-3
CASSFQGVGTEAFF
>TRBJ2-4|TRBV28
CASSFLEPGKNIQYF
>TRBJ2-5|TRBV2
CASSGDWAQYF
>TRBJ1-5|TRBV30
CAWSLGQGIPPQHF
>TRBJ2-5|TRBV2
CASSAEDETQYF
>TRBJ1-2|TRBV28
CASSLAWNNRRGYTF
>TRBJ2-1|TRBV4-3
CASSQTGLSSYNEQFF
>TRBJ1-1|TRBV5-5
CASTLSELNTEAFF
>TRBJ2-2|TRBV6-6
CASSYITRGELFF
>TRBJ2-5|TRBV12-3/TRBV12-4
CASSLSVRETQYF
>TRBJ2-7|TRBV10-3
CAIGRQEAAEQYF
>TRBJ1-1|TRBV12-3/TRBV12-4
CASSASPRSEAFF
>TRBJ1-1|TRBV6-5
CASSYAGYTEAFF
>TRBJ2-5|TRBV6-5
CASSPTGPGTQYF
>TRBJ1-5|TRBV2
CASSEQGPSNQPQHF
>TRBJ2-6|TRBV6-4
CASRPGGFGSGANVLTF
>TRBJ1-1|TRBV6-5
CASRWDGGRGTEAFF
>TRBJ2-7|TRBV9
CASSVGSGRAYEQYF
>TRBJ2-5|TRBV5-1
CASSFLAGGPQETQYF
>TRBJ2-7|TRBV9
CASSADGGGSYEQYF
>TRBJ2-1|TRBV14
CASSPYPRRGNEQFF
>TRBJ1-3|TRBV18
CASSPGQNSGNTIYF
>TRBJ2-5|TRBV3-1/TRBV3-2
CASSQGLAGVREETQYF
>TRBJ2-5|TRBV7-8
CASSLATSGGVDWYF
>TRBJ1-4|TRBV7-9
CASSSDRGKLFF
>TRBJ2-3|TRBV19
CASSLGPEDTQYF
>TRBJ2-7|TRBV7-2
CASSHSSYEQYF
>TRBJ2-1|TRBV10-3
CAISESSRVNEQFF
>TRBJ1-1|TRBV25-1
CASSESLGLGAEAFF
>TRBJ1-2|TRBV6-2/TRBV6-3
CASSYSGSGGYTF
>TRBJ1-6|TRBV15
CATSRAGGQGNSPLHF
>TRBJ1-1|TRBV24-1
CATSDATGGNTEAFF
>TRBJ2-2|TRBV30
CAWSRTGKGTGELFF
>TRBJ2-7|TRBV15
CATSRVFLSDEQYF
>TRBJ1-3|TRBV7-3
CASSIGAGSGNTIYF
>TRBJ2-2|TRBV27
CANPFRDTGELFF
>TRBJ1-5|TRBV9
CASSLGVDKNQPQHF